This TCR beta chain was documented in a study of OX40 agonist ivuxolimab in advanced cancers. About the study: While on treatment, patients had intravenous ivuxolimab at 0.01 to 10 mg/kg every 2 weeks.

Any history of autoimmune disease or systemic immunosuppression disqualified patients. Blood draws occurred at baseline, cycle 4 day 1, and cycle 7 day 1. The germline V gene encodes CDR1 SEHNR and CDR2 FQNEAQ (reference sequence). CDR3 length: 14 residues. With 5 bases removed from V and 5 bases from J, the gap between germline ends came to 15 bases. The table came from immunoSEQ multiplex PCR; TCRdb's copy has only in-frame clones and leaves some out. The table lists tens of thousands of clones, about 90% of them singletons, with approximately 2.6% in the top ten. The sequences come from CD4+ or CD8+ T cells sorted from blood, collected in a trial of the OX40 agonist ivuxolimab. The sequence derives from an adult with an advanced solid tumor such as melanoma, head and neck, liver or kidney cancer. This chain uses TRBV7-9 with TRBJ2-5; TRBD2 is a possible D gene (5 bases). The CDR3 loop reads CASSVMGSGETQYF. As DNA, the CDR3 is TGTGCCAGCAGCGTGATGGGGTCGGGGGAGACCCAGTACTTC.